Listed below are T cell receptor beta chains from one sample, sequenced in a study of cytomegalovirus exposure and HLA in healthy donors. Assay: immunoSEQ multiplex PCR; the TCRdb copy retains only in-frame clones and omits some. Of roughly 100,000 clones in the sample, roughly 13% were seen once. Sequencing was done on a sample of PBMCs. All receptors derive from a man aged 35 to 55 in good health and CMV-seropositive. Both conserved end residues are part of each CDR3. Each record gives: clone size, D gene, J gene, V gene, CDR3 DNA, CDR3 protein. D genes are given only for firm matches. Clone size is shown for a subset of rows, as once, few, many or a class of expanded clone.

clone_size: NA; d_call: TRBD1; j_call: TRBJ2-7; v_call: TRBV4-1; cdr3_nt: TGCGCCAGCAGACCAAGCGACAGGGGGTACTCCTACGAGCAGTACTTC; cdr3_aa: CASRPSDRGYSYEQYF
clone_size: NA; d_call: NA; j_call: TRBJ1-3; v_call: TRBV6-6; cdr3_nt: TGTGCCAGCAGTGACCGGCAGGGAAACGGAAACACCATATATTTT; cdr3_aa: CASSDRQGNGNTIYF
clone_size: NA; d_call: TRBD1; j_call: TRBJ1-2; v_call: TRBV6-5; cdr3_nt: TGTGCCAGCAGTACGACAGGGTCCACGAACTATGGCTACACCTTC; cdr3_aa: CASSTTGSTNYGYTF
clone_size: few; d_call: NA; j_call: TRBJ2-3; v_call: TRBV7-6; cdr3_nt: TGTGCCAGCAGCATCGACAGGAGAGATACGCAGTATTTT; cdr3_aa: CASSIDRRDTQYF
clone_size: NA; d_call: NA; j_call: TRBJ2-3; v_call: TRBV5-5; cdr3_nt: TGTGCCAGCCTTGGGGGGTCCTTCACAGATACGCAGTATTTT; cdr3_aa: CASLGGSFTDTQYF
clone_size: NA; d_call: TRBD1; j_call: TRBJ2-2; v_call: TRBV28; cdr3_nt: TGTGCCAGCAGCCGCTCCAGGGGGTTAGCCGGGGAGCTGTTTTTT; cdr3_aa: CASSRSRGLAGELFF
clone_size: few; d_call: NA; j_call: TRBJ1-5; v_call: TRBV29-1; cdr3_nt: TGCAGCGTTGGGCGAGGGATGGACCAGCCCCAGCATTTT; cdr3_aa: CSVGRGMDQPQHF
clone_size: few; d_call: NA; j_call: TRBJ1-1; v_call: TRBV27; cdr3_nt: TGTGCCAGCAGTTTGGGAAGGGGCAGCGCTGAAGCTTTCTTT; cdr3_aa: CASSLGRGSAEAFF
clone_size: NA; d_call: NA; j_call: TRBJ1-4; v_call: TRBV18; cdr3_nt: TGTGCCAGCCAAAGGGGAACTAATGAAAAACTGTTTTTT; cdr3_aa: CASQRGTNEKLFF
clone_size: few; d_call: NA; j_call: TRBJ2-7; v_call: TRBV10-3; cdr3_nt: TGTGCCATCAGTGAGAGCAGGGCCAGCTACGAGCAGTACTTC; cdr3_aa: CAISESRASYEQYF